The clone carrying this TCR beta chain was seen more than once but under ten times. TRB rearrangements were amplified by multiplex PCR with BIOMED2 TRB-A/B primers. TCRdb re-derived calls from the multiplex PCR reads in MiXCR, one entry per CDR3 protein. Seen here are 20,000 to 30,000 distinct CDR3 sequences, approximately 29% observed once, and the top ten hold about 1.5%. The entry originates in a study of T and B cells in COVID-19 patients. Turning to the study itself: Peripheral blood came from COVID-19 patients with active infection or after recovery. Critical illness requiring mechanical ventilation or extracorporeal membrane oxygenation affected about 65% of the 20 active-infection patients. Comorbidities linked to unfavorable COVID-19 outcome were present in about 90% of the roughly 20 active-infection patients.

From blood, about 250-500 ng of genomic DNA served as TRB template. This CDR3 contains 14 residues. V lost 4 bases, J lost 1 base, and 11 bases lay in between. Germline V gene data show CDR1 as SGHNT and CDR2 as YYREEE (reference sequence). The sequenced sample was blood. The TCR comes from a human donor who had recovered from COVID-19. V gene TRBV5-4 combines with J gene TRBJ2-5, with D possibly TRBD2 on 6 matching bases. The CDR3 loop is CASSASGVQETQYF. The CDR3 region has the DNA TGTGCCAGCAGCGCCTCGGGGGTCCAAGAGACCCAGTACTTC.